This T cell receptor beta chain was found in a study of regulatory T cells in long-lasting Graves disease. Study context: More than 5 years of antithyroid drugs with positive TSH receptor antibodies defined persistent Graves' disease. General study results and limits: Newly diagnosed patients shared 1,000 or so public clonotypes; persistent patients shared some 2,600. TCR diversity was lower in persistent Graves' patients (versus newly diagnosed ones). Favored gene segments in persistent disease were TRBV28, TRBJ1-2 and TRBJ2-5.

Time point meaning: persistent/refractory GD, antithyroid drugs over 5 years with positive TRAb. After RNA was extracted from PBMCs, the TCR library was made from it. The CDR3 extends over 18 amino acids. Trimming shortened V by 2 bases and J by 0 bases, and 14 bases separated the two germline ends. Looked up from germline, CDR1 is MDHEN and CDR2 is SYDVKM. CDR3 regions were amplified by Arm-PCR using iRepertoire HTBI primers to build TCR beta libraries. MiXCR was run by TCRdb on the multiplex PCR reads, yielding one entry per CDR3 protein. The table records 420,000 or so distinct CDR3 sequences, 23% of them present only once. Remarks on this clonotype: Its antigen remains unidentified.

Specimen: peripheral blood mononuclear cells (PBMCs), collected when the disease was refractory, from a patient treated with antithyroid drugs. The V and J genes are TRBV28 and TRBJ1-6; D gene unclear. The source of this sequence is a female donor with Graves disease. The CDR3 DNA sequence: TGTGCCAGCAGTTTAGAACGGACTGTGAGCTCCTATAATTCACCCCTCCACTTT. This gives the protein CASSLERTVSSYNSPLHF. Full variable domain (remainder filled in from reference TRBV28 and TRBJ1-6): DVKVTQSSRYLVKRTGEKVFLECVQDMDHENMFWYRQDPGLGLRLIYFSYDVKMKEKGDIPEGYSVSREKKERFSLILESASTNQTSMYLCASSLERTVSSYNSPLHFGNGTRLTVT.